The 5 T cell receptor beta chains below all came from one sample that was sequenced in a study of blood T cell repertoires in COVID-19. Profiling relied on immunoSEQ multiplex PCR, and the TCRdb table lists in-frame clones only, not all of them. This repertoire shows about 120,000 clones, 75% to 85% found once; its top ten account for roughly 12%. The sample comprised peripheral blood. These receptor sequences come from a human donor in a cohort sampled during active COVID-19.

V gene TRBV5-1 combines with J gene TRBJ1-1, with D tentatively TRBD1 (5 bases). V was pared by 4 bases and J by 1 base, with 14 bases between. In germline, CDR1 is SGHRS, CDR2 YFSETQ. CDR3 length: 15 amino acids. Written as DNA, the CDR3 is TGCGCCAGCAGCCCCAATGGGGCCGGGAACACTGAAGCTTTCTTT. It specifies CASSPNGAGNTEAFF.

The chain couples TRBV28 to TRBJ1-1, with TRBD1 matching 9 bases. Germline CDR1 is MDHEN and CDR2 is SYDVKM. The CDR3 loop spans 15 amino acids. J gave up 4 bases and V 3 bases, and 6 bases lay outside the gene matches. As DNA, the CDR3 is TGTGCCAGCAGTTTCTGGACAGGGGTGGGCACTGAAGCTTTCTTT. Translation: CASSFWTGVGTEAFF.

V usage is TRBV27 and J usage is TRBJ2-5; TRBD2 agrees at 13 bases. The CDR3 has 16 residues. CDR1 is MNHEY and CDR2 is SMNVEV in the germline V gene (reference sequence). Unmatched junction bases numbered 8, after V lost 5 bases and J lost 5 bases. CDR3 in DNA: TGTGCCAGCAGTCCCGATCGACTAGCGGGGGGCGAGACCCAGTACTTC. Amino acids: CASSPDRLAGGETQYF.

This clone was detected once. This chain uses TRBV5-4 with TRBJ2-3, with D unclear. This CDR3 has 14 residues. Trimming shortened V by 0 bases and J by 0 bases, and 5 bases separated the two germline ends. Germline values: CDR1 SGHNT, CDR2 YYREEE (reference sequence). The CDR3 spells CASSLGTSTDTQYF. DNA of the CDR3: TGTGCCAGCAGCTTGGGTACTAGCACAGATACGCAGTATTTT.

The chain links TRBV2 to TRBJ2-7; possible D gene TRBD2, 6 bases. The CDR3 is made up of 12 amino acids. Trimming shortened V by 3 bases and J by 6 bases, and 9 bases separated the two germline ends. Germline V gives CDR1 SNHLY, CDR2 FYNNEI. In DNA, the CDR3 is TGTGCCAGCAGTGATGTCGGGGGCGAGCAGTACTTC. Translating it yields CASSDVGGEQYF.